Shown below are 27 T cell receptor beta chains from a single sample sequenced in a study of shared T cell receptors in the human thymus. Repertoires were generated with immunoSEQ multiplex PCR, while TCRdb's copy carries only in-frame clones and drops some. The sample holds some 700,000 clones, around 89% seen once. This sample also appeared in a second study, on human thymus T cells.

The sample was thymocytes. These receptors were taken from a boy in the first two years of life with a congenital heart defect.

This clone appeared a single time. V usage is TRBV5-6 and J usage is TRBJ1-1; 7 bases align to TRBD1. The CDR3 extends over 18 amino acids. The junction had 18 bases not matched to a gene; V was cut back by 3 bases and J by 4 bases. Germline V CDR1 and CDR2: SGHDT, YYEEEE. The CDR3 region is CASSSKGQSTGLCTEAFF. The CDR3 DNA reads as TGTGCCAGCAGCTCAAAGGGACAGTCTACAGGGCTTTGCACTGAAGCTTTCTTT.

This chain uses TRBV5-4 with TRBJ2-1; TRBD2 aligns across 12 bases. The CDR3 has 17 amino acids. Trimming cost V 4 bases and J 3 bases; bases outside gene matches: 8. CDR1 is SGHNT, CDR2 YYREEE, per germline (reference sequence). CDR3 nucleotide sequence: TGTGCCAGCAGCCTCGGACTAGCGGGGAAGGGCTACAATGAGCAGTTCTTC. It specifies CASSLGLAGKGYNEQFF.

This chain uses TRBV14 with TRBJ2-1, with 11 bases that match TRBD2. This CDR3 comprises 19 residues. With 3 bases clipped from V and 3 bases from J, the junction kept 13 bases outside the gene matches. The V gene's germline CDR1 is SGHDN and CDR2 FVKESK. Here the CDR3 reads CASSHRRPQTSGDYNEQFF. The CDR3 DNA reads as TGTGCCAGCAGCCATAGGAGGCCCCAGACTAGCGGGGACTACAATGAGCAGTTCTTC.

The V gene is TRBV28, the J gene TRBJ1-6; D ambiguous. CDR3 length equals 12 residues. Germline CDR1 reads MDHEN; CDR2 reads SYDVKM. Trimming cost V 4 bases and J 10 bases, with 8 bases left between them. The chain's CDR3 is CASSSNGSPLHF. The CDR3 bases are TGTGCCAGCAGTTCCAACGGGTCACCCCTCCACTTT.

The chain couples TRBV5-4 to TRBJ2-1, with TRBD2 matching 7 bases. With V trimmed by 0 bases and J by 5 bases, 8 bases remained unmatched. The CDR3 length is 16 residues. CDR1 is SGHNT and CDR2 is YYREEE in the germline V gene (reference sequence). This chain's CDR3 is CASSLDKRGRDNEQFF. DNA of the CDR3: TGTGCCAGCAGCTTGGATAAGCGGGGAAGGGACAATGAGCAGTTCTTC. Full variable domain (remainder filled in from reference TRBV5-4 and TRBJ2-1): ETGVTQSPTHLIKTRGQQVTLRCSSQSGHNTVSWYQQALGQGPQFIFQYYREEENGRGNFPPRFSGLQFPNYSSELNVNALELDDSALYLCASSLDKRGRDNEQFFGPGTRLTVL.

The gene calls are TRBV7-2 and TRBJ1-2; no clear D gene. This CDR3 contains 12 residues. Germline CDR1 is SGHTA and CDR2 is FQGNSA. The germline V and J ends were trimmed by 1 base and 8 bases, with 8 bases remaining between them. The CDR3 is CASSLGGEGYTF. The CDR3 DNA follows: TGTGCCAGCAGCTTAGGGGGAGAGGGCTACACCTTC.

The chain carries TRBV5-4 and TRBJ1-2; 7 bases match TRBD1. CDR3 length: 15 amino acids. J was trimmed by 0 bases and V by 4 bases; bases with no gene match: 6. Germline-derived CDR1 and CDR2 are SGHNT and YYREEE (reference sequence). For the CDR3, the DNA is TGTGCCAGCAGCCAGACAGGGTCAGCTAACTATGGCTACACCTTC. Translation: CASSQTGSANYGYTF.

In the case of this clone: Other DNA sequences in the sample encode the same CDR3. The J gene is TRBJ2-7, the V gene TRBV5-6; possibly TRBD1 for D (5 bases). This CDR3 region has 13 residues. V lost 2 bases and J lost 5, with 11 bases in between. CDR1 and CDR2 from the germline V gene are SGHDT and YYEEEE. The CDR3 protein is CASSFPQGHEQYF. CDR3 nucleotide sequence: TGTGCCAGCAGCTTTCCCCAGGGCCACGAGCAGTACTTC.

This sequence joins TRBV19 and TRBJ1-1; possible D gene TRBD1, 6 bases. V was cut by 8 bases and J by 1 base, with 14 bases left in between. The CDR3 has 14 residues. CDR1 is LNHDA and CDR2 is SQIVND in the germline V gene (reference sequence). CDR3 protein: CASSTGLGNTEAFF. The DNA of the CDR3 is TGTGCCAGTTCCACAGGGTTAGGGAACACTGAAGCTTTCTTT.

The DNA for the CDR3 is TGTGCCAGCAGCATCACAGGGGGCGTTAATAATTCACCCCTCCACTTT. Encoded protein: CASSITGGVNNSPLHF. The V call is TRBV7-2, the J call TRBJ1-6; 9 bases fit TRBD1. The CDR3 consists of 16 residues. After removal of 5 bases from V and 5 bases from J, the junction contained 7 bases not matched to a gene. From germline, CDR1 is SGHTA and CDR2 FQGNSA.

The V gene is TRBV11-3, the J gene TRBJ2-1, with 7 nucleotides matching TRBD2. Germline V lookup: CDR1 SGHNT, CDR2 YENEEA. V shed 1 base, J shed 6 bases, and the junction held 12 bases outside the gene matches. The CDR3 length is 17 residues. Here the CDR3 DNA reads TGTGCCAGCAGCTTAGGGGCTCGGGGAGGGCCGAGCAATGAGCAGTTCTTC. Its translation is CASSLGARGGPSNEQFF.

V usage is TRBV13 and J usage is TRBJ1-3, with TRBD1 as a possible D gene (5 bases). Per the germline V gene, CDR1 is PRHDT and CDR2 is FYEKMQ (reference sequence). The CDR3 has 16 residues. V was pared by 4 bases and J by 2 bases, with 15 bases between. CDR3: CASSCTRAPTGNTIYF. The CDR3 DNA reads as TGTGCCAGCAGCTGCACCAGGGCCCCCACTGGAAACACCATATATTTT.

CDR3 in amino acids: CASSTTSGADQNIQYF. Written as DNA, the CDR3 is TGTGCCAGCAGCACGACTAGCGGGGCTGATCAAAACATTCAGTACTTC. This chain connects TRBV2 to TRBJ2-4; 11 bases agree with TRBD2. The J segment lost 5 bases and the V segment lost 6 bases, leaving 9 bases of the junction unmatched. Germline-derived CDR1 and CDR2 are SNHLY and FYNNEI. The CDR3 has 16 amino acids.

The chain combines TRBV28 with TRBJ2-7; D ambiguous. Germline V CDR1 and CDR2: MDHEN, SYDVKM. The CDR3 contains 14 residues. V was shortened by 5 bases and J by 0 bases, with 11 bases between the two germline ends. The CDR3 sequence: CASSPPASSYEQYF. The CDR3, as DNA: TGTGCCAGCAGTCCCCCCGCGTCCTCCTACGAGCAGTACTTC.

The table lists this clone with a count of one. The rearrangement uses TRBV4-3 and TRBJ2-1, with 13 bases matching TRBD2. V lost 6 bases to trimming and J lost 2 bases; unmatched junction nucleotides: 10. The CDR3 totals 18 residues. Looked up from germline, CDR1 is LGHNA and CDR2 is YSLEER. The CDR3 nucleotides read TGCGCCAGCAGTCCCGGACTAGCGGGAGTGCCGCCCTACAATGAGCAGTTCTTC. Amino acid sequence: CASSPGLAGVPPYNEQFF.

The chain couples TRBV11-2 to TRBJ2-5, with 12 nucleotides matching TRBD2. V lost 3 bases to trimming and J lost 3 bases; unmatched junction nucleotides: 11. In germline, CDR1 is SGHAT, CDR2 FQNNGV. The CDR3 totals 18 residues. The CDR3 reads CASSLEPSSGRAEETQYF. As DNA, the CDR3 is TGTGCCAGCAGCTTGGAGCCTTCTAGCGGGAGGGCGGAAGAGACCCAGTACTTC.

The V call is TRBV30, the J call TRBJ2-5; D is unresolved. Trimming left V 0 bases short and J 1 base short, with 9 bases between. Germline lookup yields CDR1 GTSNPN and CDR2 SVGIG (reference sequence). This CDR3 has 14 residues. Written as DNA, the CDR3 is TGTGCCTGGAGTGTGCAAGCGATCCAAGAGACCCAGTACTTC. Residues: CAWSVQAIQETQYF.

V and J are TRBV7-9 and TRBJ2-7; no definite D call. There are 14 residues in the CDR3. V lost 5 bases, J lost 2 bases, and 13 bases lay in between. Germline V gene data show CDR1 as SEHNR and CDR2 as FQNEAQ (reference sequence). In DNA form, the CDR3 reads TGTGCCAGCAGCCCCCGTTGGGCCACCTACGAGCAGTACTTC. Translating it yields CASSPRWATYEQYF.

The rearrangement links TRBV27 to TRBJ2-7, with D possibly matching TRBD2 (6 bases). V was trimmed by 6 bases and J by 0 bases, leaving 18 bases between them. Germline CDR1 is MNHEY and CDR2 is SMNVEV (reference sequence). The CDR3 extends over 16 amino acids. The CDR3 spells CASSPPGLPLSYEQYF. The CDR3 DNA reads TGTGCCAGCAGCCCGCCGGGACTGCCCCTCTCCTACGAGCAGTACTTC.

The J gene is TRBJ2-3, the V gene TRBV11-2, with TRBD2 matching over 16 bases. The J segment lost 6 bases and the V segment lost 3 bases, leaving 6 bases of the junction unmatched. The V gene's germline CDR1 is SGHAT and CDR2 FQNNGV. The CDR3 has 17 amino acids. For the CDR3, the DNA is TGTGCCAGCAGCTTGGGACTAGCGGGAGGGCCAGCCGATACGCAGTATTTT. This gives the protein CASSLGLAGGPADTQYF.

The chain combines TRBV19 with TRBJ1-5; 7 bases match TRBD1. V shed 5 bases, J shed 12 bases, and the junction held 7 bases outside the gene matches. From germline, CDR1 is LNHDA and CDR2 SQIVND (reference sequence). The CDR3 is 12 amino acids. The CDR3 coding sequence is TGTGCCAGTAGTGTCCGACAGGGTGTCCAGCATTTT. As protein: CASSVRQGVQHF.

This clone has just one count. This sequence joins TRBV19 and TRBJ2-1, with 14 bases aligning to TRBD2. V shed 3 bases and J 5 bases; nucleotides not matched to a gene: 9. The germline CDR1 and CDR2 sequences are LNHDA and SQIVND (reference sequence). CDR3 length: 18 amino acids. The CDR3 here is CASSIGGTSGSQDNEQFF. As DNA, the CDR3 is TGTGCCAGTAGTATCGGTGGGACTAGCGGGAGTCAGGACAATGAGCAGTTCTTC.

In this sample, this clone turned up once. This sequence joins TRBV11-3 and TRBJ2-1; TRBD2 matches 15 bases. This CDR3 has 17 residues. Per germline, CDR1 SGHNT and CDR2 YENEEA. The trim removed 5 bases at V and 7 bases at J, leaving 9 bases unmatched. The chain's CDR3 is CASSLGLAGGERNEQFF. CDR3 bases: TGTGCCAGCAGCCTAGGACTAGCGGGAGGGGAACGGAATGAGCAGTTCTTC.

The rearrangement joins TRBV18 to TRBJ2-6; D not resolved. The V gene's germline CDR1 is KGHSH and CDR2 LQKENI. This CDR3 comprises 21 residues. Trimming left V 4 bases short and J 0 bases short, with 25 bases between. This CDR3 is CASSLAEVGLSEVSGANVLTF. The CDR3 bases are TGTGCCAGCTCACTAGCCGAGGTAGGCCTTTCTGAGGTCTCTGGGGCCAACGTCCTGACTTTC.

The rearrangement links TRBV7-9 to TRBJ2-7, with 9 bases identical to TRBD2. Germline V gene sequence: CDR1 SEHNR, CDR2 FQNEAQ (reference sequence). With 5 bases clipped from V and 4 bases from J, the junction kept 9 bases outside the gene matches. The CDR3 contains 15 residues. CDR3 sequence: CASSPWREGVYEQYF. The CDR3 nucleotides are TGTGCCAGCAGCCCGTGGCGGGAGGGCGTTTACGAGCAGTACTTC.

This chain uses TRBV7-9 with TRBJ1-4; D might be TRBD1 (5 bases). Germline V CDR1 and CDR2: SEHNR, FQNEAQ (reference sequence). The CDR3 has 13 residues. Trimming left V 5 bases short and J 7 bases short, with 11 bases between. CDR3 in amino acids: CASSHYGGEKLFF. The CDR3 DNA follows: TGTGCCAGCAGCCACTACGGGGGTGAAAAACTGTTTTTT.

The gene calls are TRBV4-3 and TRBJ2-2; 11 bases line up with TRBD2. Looked up from germline, CDR1 is LGHNA and CDR2 is YSLEER. J gave up 3 bases and V 3 bases, and 3 bases lay outside the gene matches. The CDR3 extends over 16 amino acids. CDR3 DNA sequence: TGCGCCAGCAGCCACGTAGCGGGAGGGCACACCGGGGAGCTGTTTTTT. This gives the protein CASSHVAGGHTGELFF.